This T cell receptor beta chain was sequenced for a study of T cell responses to AZD1222 COVID-19 vaccine. This clone was counted once. What it binds is unknown. The CDR3 consists of 14 residues. V dropped 7 bases and J dropped 0; count of bases not matched to a gene: 5. Looked up from germline, CDR1 is MDHEN and CDR2 is SYDVKM. The repertoire was sequenced with immunoSEQ multiplex PCR; TCRdb's copy has only in-frame clones and lacks some. The sample includes 100,000 to 150,000 clones, approximately 90% of them seen just once. Study observations and caveats: Repertoire sampling was restricted to post-peak T cell response timepoints.

The input for sequencing was peripheral blood, taken on day 0 of AZD1222 vaccination. This TCR came from an adult in good health. The V call is TRBV28, the J call TRBJ2-7; 8 positions match TRBD2. The CDR3 loop is CASTGSGSSYEQYF. In nucleotides, the CDR3 is TGTGCCAGCACGGGAAGCGGGAGCTCCTACGAGCAGTACTTC.